This TCR beta chain is from a study of control samples from healthy donors and cancer patients (dated by TCRdb to the early 2020s). To note about this clone: Its cognate antigen has yet to be identified. No base-level quality is on record; no much larger clone is a single base apart.

Based on the germline V gene, the CDR1 and CDR2 sequences are SGHDT and YYEEEE. Taken from cysteine to phenylalanine, the CDR3 has 13 residues. Only CDR3 DNA is held: 39 bases, read in frame from base 1. The germline ends are 10 bases apart after V is trimmed by 3 bases and J by 4 bases. Library preparation used the immunoSEQ multiplex PCR assay. In its TCRdb copy, this immuneACCESS table keeps in-frame sequences only and misses some clones. Where compared with another copy, unresolved V genes explain less than half of these, and the others have no known cause. The sample includes about 270,000 clones, with more than 65% observed a single time. The top ten clonotypes cover about an eighth of the sample.

The sequencing sample was made of PBMCs. The sequence was obtained from a woman in her sixties with lung cancer. Recombination connected TRBV5-6 to TRBJ2-5, with the D gene too uncertain to name. The nucleotide sequence is given as TGTGCCAGCAGCTCATTAGTGGTAGAGACCCAGTACTTC. Its protein reads: CASSSLVVETQYF.